Listed below are T cell receptor beta chains from one sample, sequenced in a study of CD8 T cells in seronegative destructive rheumatoid arthritis. Sequenced by immunoSEQ multiplex PCR; TCRdb stores in-frame clones only, minus some. The table records some 13,000 clones, about four fifths of them present only once. Sequences were obtained from CD8+ T cells from blood. The receptors shown here come from a woman aged 30-55 years with seronegative destructive rheumatoid arthritis. The CDR3 runs from the conserved cysteine through the conserved F or W. Each record gives: CDR3 length, V gene, CDR3 protein.

18,TRBV7-3,CASSLIGLAGGEYNEQFF
15,TRBV28,CASSIPGQGGEPQHF
18,TRBV10-3,CAISDVGGGEATNTEAFF
14,TRBV28,CASSFTGTGTEQYF
15,TRBV27,CASSRGTGPYNEQFF
15,TRBV5-1,CASSLEVRGLDEQYF
14,TRBV6-5,CASSSRLNTGELFF
14,TRBV9,CASSVGWGEGEAFF
14,TRBV7-2,CASSLTSGGDTQYF
17,TRBV13,CASSSPGLLASQETQYF
15,TRBV9,CASSKGGGSTQPQHF
14,TRBV6-5,CASSGGTGFEKLFF
14,TRBV27,CASSPLGGNYGYTF
14,TRBV7-9,CASSPLGQSQRAFF
13,TRBV10-3,CAISDRGGEKLFF
18,TRBV7-9,CASWVCLGSSSGRYEQYF
16,TRBV4-1,CASSQDRSGFGNTIYF
14,TRBV7-2,CASSFPGGFDEQFF
13,TRBV5-4,CASSPVTGDEQFF
13,TRBV11-3,CASSLMGGGEQYF
13,TRBV27,CASSLLGTDTQYF
14,TRBV5-1,CASSETGLSYEQYF
19,TRBV28,CASSLPGLAGGPSYNEQFF
14,TRBV6-6,CASSYRGAFTEAFF
14,TRBV5-5,CASLHTGTAYGYTF
12,TRBV7-9,CASSSTPYGQYF
13,TRBV6-5,CASSYSTGQPQHF
12,TRBV5-1,CASSLRGGEQFF
13,TRBV6-5,CASSYRSGGPKHF
17,TRBV5-8,CASSYPITGTGGSEAFF
15,TRBV9,CASSEPDRDTGELFF
18,TRBV27,CASSLGTGTISGGETQYF
16,TRBV4-2,CASSHYLLQGNQPQHF
14,TRBV6-5,CASALQGFHNEQFF
19,TRBV7-9,CASSPFWDSLSLTGNTIYF
14,TRBV5-4,CASSSDRGAYEQYF
13,TRBV11-2,CASSFYSTDTQYF
12,TRBV11-2,CASSRGNSPLHF
14,TRBV7-9,CASSLARISTEAFF
13,TRBV5-4,CASAPGRTDTQYF
16,TRBV6-1,CASSAIGQGMYTEAFF
17,TRBV7-9,CASSLSVGTGVTGELFF
14,TRBV6-1,CASSELAGGNEQFF
14,TRBV6-5,CASRPLSDSAEAFF
12,TRBV7-9,CASRPLEAVAFF
14,TRBV27,CASSPLASTGELFF
10,TRBV7-9,CASTDNEQFF
17,TRBV6-1,CASSEARSGANNSPLHF
17,TRBV2,CASSEAGRTGLSYEQYF
13,TRBV6-5,CASNTRLVETQYF
16,TRBV15,CATSTVPRQNTDTQYF
12,TRBV6-1,CASRIGGTEAFF